This TCR beta chain was sequenced during a study of OX40 agonist ivuxolimab in advanced cancers. This clone has just a few counts. Measured with immunoSEQ multiplex PCR; TCRdb has only the in-frame clones, and not every one. The sample yields more than 25,000 clones, around 88% seen once. The germline V gene encodes CDR1 SGDLS and CDR2 YYNGEE. The CDR3 covers 13 residues. V was cut by 3 bases and J by 5 bases, with 11 bases left in between. The V call is TRBV9, the J call TRBJ1-1; tentative D call: TRBD1 (5 bases). The material sequenced was CD4+ or CD8+ T cells sorted from blood, taken in a trial of the OX40 agonist ivuxolimab. The receptor comes from an adult with an advanced solid tumor such as melanoma, head and neck, liver or kidney cancer. CDR3 in DNA: TGTGCCAGCAGCGGACCAGGGTGGACTGAAGCTTTCTTT. Its translation: CASSGPGWTEAFF.